This is a list of T cell receptor beta chains from one sample in a study of tumor-infiltrating lymphocytes in localized non-small cell lung cancer. The repertoire was sequenced with immunoSEQ multiplex PCR; TCRdb's copy has only in-frame clones and lacks some. Of thousands of clones listed, around 81% are singletons. The sample taken for sequencing was uninvolved lung tissue not adjacent to the tumor. The receptor set was obtained from a human donor with non-small cell lung cancer. CDR3s include the opening cysteine and the closing phenylalanine or tryptophan. A D gene is named only where the DNA matches it firmly. Clone size is not always given. Where it is, it says once, few, many or a class for expanded clones.

TRBV4-3	TRBJ1-5	-	-	CASSQEGSNQPQHF	TGCGCCAGCAGCCAAGAAGGCAGCAATCAGCCCCAGCATTTT
TRBV14	TRBJ2-1	TRBD2	-	CASSQGPSGRGREQFF	TGTGCCAGCAGCCAAGGGCCTAGCGGGAGGGGAAGGGAGCAGTTCTTC
TRBV10-3	TRBJ1-5	-	-	CAISEGRVGQPQHF	TGTGCCATCAGTGAGGGAAGGGTTGGTCAGCCCCAGCATTTT
TRBV7-2	TRBJ1-1	TRBD1	-	CASSSRPSRGPGNTEAFF	TGTGCCAGCAGCTCCCGCCCTAGTAGGGGGCCTGGGAACACTGAAGCTTTCTTT
TRBV14	TRBJ1-1	-	-	CASRTLGTEAFF	TGTGCCAGCAGAACCCTGGGCACTGAAGCTTTCTTT
TRBV28	TRBJ2-5	-	-	CASSFGQETQYF	TGTGCCAGCAGTTTCGGGCAAGAGACCCAGTACTTC
TRBV19	TRBJ1-4	TRBD1	-	CASSIRDRGREKLFF	TGTGCCAGTAGTATACGGGACAGGGGGCGAGAAAAACTGTTTTTT
TRBV2	TRBJ2-7	TRBD2	-	CASRPGTSGRKNYEQYF	TGTGCCAGCAGACCCGGGACTAGCGGGAGGAAGAACTACGAGCAGTACTTC
TRBV5-1	TRBJ2-7	-	-	CASSTDYEQYF	TGCGCCAGCAGTACAGACTACGAGCAGTACTTC
TRBV4-3	TRBJ2-3	-	-	CASSLVVQADTQYF	TGCGCCAGCAGCCTCGTCGTCCAGGCAGATACGCAGTATTTT
TRBV5-1	TRBJ1-1	-	few	CASSFTGLDTEAFF	TGCGCCAGCAGCTTCACAGGGTTGGACACTGAAGCTTTCTTT
TRBV5-1	TRBJ1-1	TRBD1	-	CASGRGTANTEAFF	TGCGCCAGCGGACGGGGGACAGCGAACACTGAAGCTTTCTTT
TRBV5-1	TRBJ2-2	TRBD1	-	CASSLEGAGGELFF	TGCGCCAGCAGCTTGGAGGGGGCCGGAGGGGAGCTGTTTTTT
TRBV27	TRBJ1-5	TRBD1	-	CASSSFHRGQSNQPQHF	TGTGCCAGCAGTTCGTTTCACAGGGGGCAAAGCAATCAGCCCCAGCATTTT